Listed here are 29 T cell receptor beta chains from one sample, sequenced in a study of blood T cell repertoires in COVID-19. Using immunoSEQ multiplex PCR, the repertoire was profiled, and TCRdb retains in-frame clones only, with some absent. The repertoire consists of 300,000 to 350,000 clones, with 75% to 90% occurring once and the leading ten covering more than 2%. Sample: peripheral blood. The receptors stem from a man younger than 30 with active or convalescent COVID-19.

This chain links TRBV6-2 or TRBV6-3 with TRBJ2-7; no firm D call. Germline CDR1 reads MNHEY; CDR2 reads SVGEGT. Trimming removed 2 bases from V and 3 bases from J, with 8 bases in between. There are 13 residues in the CDR3. In DNA form, the CDR3 reads TGTGCCAGCAGTTACAATCCAGGCTACGAGCAGTACTTC. It specifies CASSYNPGYEQYF.

This sequence joins TRBV6-5 and TRBJ1-1, with 8 bases lining up with TRBD1. V lost 7 bases and J lost 4; bases outside the gene matches: 8. The length of the CDR3 is 14 residues. Looked up from germline, CDR1 is MNHEY and CDR2 is SVGAGI. CDR3 sequence reads: CASIRTGLRTEAFF. The CDR3 DNA follows: TGTGCCAGCATTAGGACAGGGCTTCGCACTGAAGCTTTCTTT.

This clone turned up a few times. V is TRBV6-5 and J is TRBJ1-1, with TRBD1 as a possible D gene (6 bases). This CDR3 comprises 14 residues. V was pared by 5 bases and J by 5 bases, with 15 bases between. From germline, CDR1 is MNHEY and CDR2 SVGAGI. This chain's CDR3 is CASSRFLQGTEAFF. The DNA for the CDR3 is TGTGCCAGCAGTCGCTTCCTACAGGGAACTGAAGCTTTCTTT.

This clone was observed a handful of times. The V gene is TRBV6-5, the J gene TRBJ1-2; 7 bases match TRBD1. Trimming at V came to 0 bases and at J to 8 bases, leaving 6 bases not matched to a gene. Germline V gene lookup returns CDR1 MNHEY and CDR2 SVGAGI. The CDR3 sequence is 14 residues long. The CDR3 is CASSYSSTGEGYTF. The CDR3 nucleotides read TGTGCCAGCAGTTACTCGAGCACAGGGGAGGGCTACACCTTC.

The chain has TRBV10-3 and TRBJ1-2, with 11 bases identical to TRBD1. Germline CDR1 and CDR2: ENHRY and SYGVKD. The CDR3 contains 14 residues. V lost 7 bases to trimming and J lost 5 bases; unmatched junction nucleotides: 6. CDR3 bases: TGTGCCATCACCTCGGACAGGGGGCCTTATGGCTACACCTTC. Amino acids: CAITSDRGPYGYTF.

The CDR3 protein is CASSPTSGGAYEQYF. The CDR3 bases are TGTGCCAGCAGCCCGACTAGCGGGGGGGCCTACGAGCAGTACTTC. The chain has TRBV7-2 and TRBJ2-7; 14 bases line up with TRBD2. Germline CDR1 reads SGHTA; CDR2 reads FQGNSA. J gave up 2 bases and V 5 bases, and 2 bases lay outside the gene matches. This CDR3 region has 15 residues.

The chain links TRBV5-1 to TRBJ2-2; 11 positions match TRBD2. This CDR3 contains 16 residues. The germline V gene encodes CDR1 SGHRS and CDR2 YFSETQ. V shed 0 bases, J shed 3 bases, and the junction held 1 base outside the gene matches. CDR3 coding DNA: TGCGCCAGCAGCTTGGAACTAGCGGGGGACACCGGGGAGCTGTTTTTT. Translation: CASSLELAGDTGELFF.

The chain links TRBV5-1 to TRBJ1-6; perhaps TRBD1 as D (5 bases). V lost 0 bases and J lost 7, with 8 bases in between. Germline V gene data show CDR1 as SGHRS and CDR2 as YFSETQ. This CDR3 has 14 residues. The CDR3 sequence is CASSLGQSNSPLHF. DNA for the CDR3: TGCGCCAGCAGCTTGGGACAGAGCAATTCACCCCTCCACTTT.

The genes are TRBV5-4 and TRBJ1-2; weak D call: TRBD1 (6 bases). CDR3 size: 15 residues. Germline V gene sequence: CDR1 SGHNT, CDR2 YYREEE (reference sequence). V lost 1 base to trimming and J lost 8 bases, with 18 bases between them. The CDR3 sequence: CASSLLGHQSGGYTF. The CDR3 DNA is TGTGCCAGCAGCTTGTTGGGACACCAATCAGGGGGCTACACCTTC.

The chain joins TRBV7-2 to TRBJ2-1; D might be TRBD2 (5 bases). The CDR3 extends over 14 amino acids. Trimming took 2 bases from V and 7 from J, leaving 12 bases between them. Germline V gene sequence: CDR1 SGHTA, CDR2 FQGNSA. CDR3 residues: CASSLYGVTNEQFF. The CDR3 DNA is TGTGCCAGCAGCTTATACGGGGTAACAAATGAGCAGTTCTTC.

The chain carries TRBV13 and TRBJ2-5, with 8 bases identical to TRBD1. This CDR3 region has 14 residues. CDR1 is PRHDT and CDR2 is FYEKMQ in the germline V gene (reference sequence). The V segment lost 4 bases and the J segment 2 bases; nucleotides outside the gene matches: 3. Here the CDR3 reads CASSYRDRQETQYF. The CDR3, as DNA: TGTGCCAGCAGCTACCGGGACAGGCAAGAGACCCAGTACTTC. The full variable domain, with the rest looked up from reference TRBV13 and TRBJ2-5, is AAGVIQSPRHLIKEKRETATLKCYPIPRHDTVYWYQQGPGQDPQFLISFYEKMQSDKGSIPDRFSAQQFSDYHSELNMSSLELGDSALYFCASSYRDRQETQYFGPGTRLLVL.

The J gene is TRBJ2-6, the V gene TRBV10-3; D perhaps matches TRBD1 (5 bases). Germline values: CDR1 ENHRY, CDR2 SYGVKD. The CDR3 has 18 residues. V lost 6 bases and J 0 bases, leaving 18 bases between the germline ends. For the CDR3, the DNA is TGTGCCATCAGGGGCTCAGGGTCCCAGGTCTCTGGGGCCAACGTCCTGACTTTC. Encoded protein: CAIRGSGSQVSGANVLTF.

The rearrangement uses TRBV14 and TRBJ2-1; tentatively, D is TRBD2 (5 bases). The V end was cut by 1 base, the J end by 0 bases, with 16 bases between. Germline V lookup: CDR1 SGHDN, CDR2 FVKESK. The CDR3 length is 18 residues. CDR3 coding DNA: TGTGCCAGCAGCCAAGGGTGGGCTAGCTTCAGCTCCTACAATGAGCAGTTCTTC. This translates into CASSQGWASFSSYNEQFF.

This clone was detected a few times. The chain has TRBV18 and TRBJ2-3, with 11 bases that match TRBD1. Germline V gene lookup returns CDR1 KGHSH and CDR2 LQKENI. The ends lost 3 bases at V and 3 bases at J; junction bases unmatched: 5. The CDR3 length is 16 residues. The CDR3, as DNA: TGTGCCAGCTCACCCCGGGACAGGGGGATAACAGATACGCAGTATTTT. As protein: CASSPRDRGITDTQYF.

This clone was counted once. In DNA form, the CDR3 reads TGTGCCAGCAGTGAATCCTTAGTACTAAATAATTCACCCCTCCACTTT. This sequence encodes CASSESLVLNNSPLHF. V is TRBV2 and J is TRBJ1-6; D is unresolved. There are 16 residues in the CDR3. V lost 2 bases, J lost 5 bases, and 13 bases lay in between. CDR1 SNHLY and CDR2 FYNNEI come from the germline V gene.

This chain uses TRBV12-3 or TRBV12-4 with TRBJ2-5; D call uncertain. V dropped 1 base and J dropped 8 bases, with 5 bases sitting between them. The CDR3 has 11 amino acids. In DNA, the CDR3 is TGTGCCAGCAGTTTAGGGCCTACCCAGTACTTC. Amino acids: CASSLGPTQYF.

This clone was counted only a few times. This chain's CDR3 is CASSSGLSSYEQYF. CDR3 bases: TGTGCCAGCAGTTCGGGACTGAGCTCCTACGAGCAGTACTTC. The chain has TRBV27 and TRBJ2-7; D is possibly TRBD2 (6 bases). The CDR3 totals 14 residues. With 4 bases removed from V and 0 bases from J, the gap between germline ends came to 10 bases. Germline V lookup: CDR1 MNHEY, CDR2 SMNVEV (reference sequence).

The rearrangement uses TRBV5-4 and TRBJ2-3; tentatively, D is TRBD2 (6 bases). The CDR3 length is 15 residues. In germline, CDR1 is SGHNT, CDR2 YYREEE (reference sequence). Trimming removed 4 bases from V and 0 bases from J, with 12 bases in between. Here the CDR3 reads CASSPTTSSTDTQYF. CDR3 coding DNA: TGTGCCAGCAGCCCGACCACTAGCAGCACAGATACGCAGTATTTT.

The rearrangement uses TRBV27 and TRBJ2-3, with TRBD2 identical over 7 bases. Looked up from germline, CDR1 is MNHEY and CDR2 is SMNVEV (reference sequence). With V trimmed by 4 bases and J by 5 bases, 6 bases remained unmatched. CDR3 length: 14 amino acids. The CDR3 sequence: CASSSGLPLDTQYF. The CDR3 DNA is TGTGCCAGCAGTTCGGGACTACCCCTAGATACGCAGTATTTT.

The rearrangement uses TRBV5-6 and TRBJ2-3; 9 bases agree with TRBD2. CDR1 and CDR2 (germline): SGHDT, YYEEEE. The CDR3 loop spans 15 amino acids. V trimming: 2 bases; J trimming: 10 bases; junction bases outside the gene matches: 11. CDR3 DNA: TGTGCCAGCAGCTTTGTTTCCCCTAGCGGGATGGCGCAGTATTTT. Protein product: CASSFVSPSGMAQYF.

This sequence joins TRBV7-2 and TRBJ2-5; D may be TRBD1 (5 bases). Germline V CDR1 and CDR2: SGHTA, FQGNSA. The CDR3 runs to 13 residues. With 5 bases removed from V and 5 bases from J, the gap between germline ends came to 12 bases. This CDR3 is CASSSRVIETQYF. The CDR3 region has the DNA TGTGCCAGCAGCAGCAGGGTTATTGAGACCCAGTACTTC. The variable domain in full, completed from reference TRBV7-2 and TRBJ2-5, reads GAGVSQSPSNKVTEKGKDVELRCDPISGHTALYWYRQSLGQGLEFLIYFQGNSAPDKSGLPSDRFSAERTGGSVSTLTIQRTQQEDSAVYLCASSSRVIETQYFGPGTRLLVL.

The chain combines TRBV19 with TRBJ1-6; no clear D gene. In germline, CDR1 is LNHDA, CDR2 SQIVND (reference sequence). Between the trimmed V and J ends, which lost 4 bases and 7 bases, there was a span of 26 bases. The CDR3 is made up of 19 amino acids. The DNA for the CDR3 is TGTGCCAGTAGTACTGTAACTCCGGGAGCATACCTGGCCAATTCACCCCTCCACTTT. It codes for CASSTVTPGAYLANSPLHF.

V gene TRBV7-9 combines with J gene TRBJ1-1; the D gene is possibly TRBD1 (5 bases). The germline V and J ends were trimmed by 2 bases and 1 base, with 14 bases remaining between them. The CDR3 contains 16 residues. Germline V gives CDR1 SEHNR, CDR2 FQNEAQ (reference sequence). In nucleotides, the CDR3 is TGTGCCAGCAGCTTAAATGGGGCAGGCCGGAACACTGAAGCTTTCTTT. Protein sequence: CASSLNGAGRNTEAFF.

The chain uses TRBV4-3 and TRBJ2-1; maybe TRBD2 (5 bases). This CDR3 contains 16 residues. V was shortened by 0 bases and J by 4 bases, with 13 bases between the two germline ends. CDR1 LGHNA and CDR2 YSLEER come from the germline V gene. The CDR3 region has the DNA TGCGCCAGCAGCCAAGATTTTTCTAGCAGTTACAATGAGCAGTTCTTC. Protein: CASSQDFSSSYNEQFF.

The chain carries TRBV18 and TRBJ2-5; 9 bases line up with TRBD2. Trimming at V came to 2 bases and at J to 7 bases, leaving 11 bases not matched to a gene. CDR3 length: 16 amino acids. Looked up from germline, CDR1 is KGHSH and CDR2 is LQKENI. DNA for the CDR3: TGTGCCAGCTCACCATCTTTGAGCGGGGGGCCAGGGACCCAGTACTTC. Translated: CASSPSLSGGPGTQYF.

Comment on this clone: The same CDR3 is also encoded by other DNA sequences in this sample. The V and J genes are TRBV14 and TRBJ2-1; no definite D call. CDR1 is SGHDN and CDR2 is FVKESK in the germline V gene. V dropped 2 bases and J dropped 3 bases, with 5 bases sitting between them. This CDR3 is 13 amino acids long. CDR3 protein: CASSQQVYNEQFF. Here the CDR3 DNA reads TGTGCCAGCAGCCAACAGGTCTACAATGAGCAGTTCTTC. The variable domain in full, completed from reference TRBV14 and TRBJ2-1, reads EAGVTQFPSHSVIEKGQTVTLRCDPISGHDNLYWYRRVMGKEIKFLLHFVKESKQDESGMPNNRFLAERTGGTYSTLKVQPAELEDSGVYFCASSQQVYNEQFFGPGTRLTVL.

This clone was recorded once. The CDR3 coding sequence is TGCGCCAGCAGCTTGGTCGGGAGCTCTGGGGCCAACGTCCTGACTTTC. It is translated as CASSLVGSSGANVLTF. V usage is TRBV5-1 and J usage is TRBJ2-6, with D possibly matching TRBD2 (6 bases). V lost 0 bases to trimming and J lost 0 bases, with 7 bases between them. Germline V gene lookup returns CDR1 SGHRS and CDR2 YFSETQ. This CDR3 is built from 16 residues.

The gene calls are TRBV14 and TRBJ2-3; TRBD1 aligns across 10 bases. Germline CDR1 SGHDN, CDR2 FVKESK. This CDR3 has 16 residues. J gave up 1 base and V 5 bases, and 6 bases lay outside the gene matches. The DNA for the CDR3 is TGTGCCAGCAGCGCTAGGGACAGGGGCGGCACAGATACGCAGTATTTT. This codes for CASSARDRGGTDTQYF.

V usage is TRBV28 and J usage is TRBJ2-1, with D perhaps matching TRBD2 (6 bases). Trimming pared 3 bases from V and 9 bases from J, leaving 18 bases between. The CDR3 covers 15 residues. Per germline, CDR1 MDHEN and CDR2 SYDVKM. CDR3 coding DNA: TGTGCCAGCAGTTTGGGTTTGGGCGGGATAAGTGAGCAGTTCTTC. This codes for CASSLGLGGISEQFF. Full variable domain (remainder filled in from reference TRBV28 and TRBJ2-1): DVKVTQSSRYLVKRTGEKVFLECVQDMDHENMFWYRQDPGLGLRLIYFSYDVKMKEKGDIPEGYSVSREKKERFSLILESASTNQTSMYLCASSLGLGGISEQFFGPGTRLTVL.